These 10 T cell receptor beta chains came from one sample sequenced in a study of Graves' ophthalmopathy and Graves' hyperthyroidism. RNA transcripts yielded amplified TCR beta CDR3 regions. The library came from an HTBI-primed first-round RT-PCR and a second-round multiplex PCR. One entry per CDR3 protein results from TCRdb running MiXCR on the multiplex PCR reads. Of approximately 160,000 distinct CDR3 sequences in the sample, 30% to 45% were seen once. Specimen: peripheral blood. The receptor set was obtained from a woman aged 40 to 50 with Graves' ophthalmopathy.

This clonotype was seen repeatedly, ten times or more. The gene calls are TRBV20-1 and TRBJ2-5; TRBD2 is a possible D gene (5 bases). The CDR3 sequence is 13 residues long. Trimming removed 3 bases from V and 1 base from J, with 9 bases in between. Germline V CDR1 and CDR2: DFQATT, SNEGSKA (reference sequence). Written as DNA, the CDR3 is TGCAGTGCTAGCGGGATGGCCCAAGAGACCCAGTACTTC. Encoded protein: CSASGMAQETQYF.

The chain couples TRBV6-5 to TRBJ2-7; 8 positions match TRBD2. Germline V gives CDR1 MNHEY, CDR2 SVGAGI. Trimming removed 2 bases from V and 0 bases from J; junction bases left unmatched: 6. The CDR3 contains 16 residues. CDR3 amino acids: CASSYERGSSSYEQYF. In DNA, the CDR3 is TGTGCCAGCAGTTACGAGCGGGGGTCCAGCTCCTACGAGCAGTACTTC.

This clonotype was counted ten times or more. This chain uses TRBV25-1 with TRBJ2-7; no clear D. V dropped 1 base and J dropped 3 bases, with 16 bases sitting between them. This CDR3 spans 16 amino acids. The germline CDR1 and CDR2 sequences are MGHDK and SYGVNS. The CDR3 is CASSEFPSGNYYEQYF. The CDR3 DNA sequence: TGTGCCAGCAGTGAATTTCCAAGTGGAAACTACTACGAGCAGTACTTC.

The gene calls are TRBV28 and TRBJ2-5; tentative D call: TRBD2 (6 bases). The ends were cut back, 4 bases at V and 0 bases at J, with 15 bases in the middle. Per germline, CDR1 MDHEN and CDR2 SYDVKM. This CDR3 region has 16 residues. The CDR3 region has the DNA TGTGCCAGCAGTTCGGGTAATGGGGGGTACCAAGAGACCCAGTACTTC. Translated, it gives CASSSGNGGYQETQYF.

The genes are TRBV6-5 and TRBJ1-2; D is undetermined. Per germline, CDR1 MNHEY and CDR2 SVGAGI. The CDR3 covers 14 residues. Trimming left V 4 bases short and J 4 bases short, with 13 bases between. This CDR3 reads CASSSWTASYGYTF. The CDR3 DNA reads TGTGCCAGCAGTTCATGGACGGCTTCCTATGGCTACACCTTC.

The V and J genes are TRBV6-1 and TRBJ1-1; 8 bases agree with TRBD1. CDR1 is MNHNS, CDR2 SASEGT, per germline. CDR3 length equals 15 residues. V shed 6 bases, J shed 5 bases, and the junction held 11 bases outside the gene matches. This CDR3 is CASSKEGRGLTEAFF. The CDR3 DNA reads TGTGCCAGCAGCAAAGAGGGCAGGGGGCTAACTGAAGCTTTCTTT.

The table lists this clonotype with many counts. V is TRBV2 and J is TRBJ1-5; 7 bases line up with TRBD1. From germline, CDR1 is SNHLY and CDR2 FYNNEI. After removal of 7 bases from V and 4 bases from J, the junction contained 4 bases not matched to a gene. This CDR3 spans 13 amino acids. CDR3 nucleotides: TGTGCCAGCACCGGACAGGAGAATCAGCCCCAGCATTTT. Amino acid sequence: CASTGQENQPQHF.

This clonotype was picked up many times. The rearrangement links TRBV10-3 to TRBJ1-1; the D is unclear. Trimming shortened V by 4 bases and J by 0 bases, and 15 bases separated the two germline ends. The CDR3 has 16 residues. Germline loops: CDR1 ENHRY, CDR2 SYGVKD. The CDR3 bases are TGTGCCATCAGTGTCTCCCGGGGAGAGATGAACACTGAAGCTTTCTTT. Amino acid sequence: CAISVSRGEMNTEAFF.

The J gene is TRBJ2-7, the V gene TRBV12-3 or TRBV12-4, with D unclear. V shed 6 bases and J shed 1 base, with 10 bases lying between them. The CDR3 spans 13 residues. As DNA, the CDR3 is TGTGCCAGCAGGATCCAGGAGTCCTACGAGCAGTACTTC. It is translated as CASRIQESYEQYF.

The rearrangement uses TRBV30 and TRBJ1-2, with D maybe TRBD1 (6 bases). V lost 2 bases to trimming and J lost 5 bases, with 12 bases between them. Germline lookup yields CDR1 GTSNPN and CDR2 SVGIG (reference sequence). There are 13 residues in the CDR3. CDR3 amino acids: CAWSRQEEYGYTF. CDR3 nucleotides: TGTGCCTGGAGTAGACAGGAGGAGTATGGCTACACCTTC.